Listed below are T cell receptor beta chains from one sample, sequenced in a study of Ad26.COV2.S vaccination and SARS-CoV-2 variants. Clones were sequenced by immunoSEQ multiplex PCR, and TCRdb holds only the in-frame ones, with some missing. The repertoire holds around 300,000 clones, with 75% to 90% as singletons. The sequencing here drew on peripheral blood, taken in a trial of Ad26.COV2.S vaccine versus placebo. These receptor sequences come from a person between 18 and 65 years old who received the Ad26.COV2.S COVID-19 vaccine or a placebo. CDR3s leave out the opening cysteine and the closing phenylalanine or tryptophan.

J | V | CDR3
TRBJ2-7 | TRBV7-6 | ASSLARSSYEQY
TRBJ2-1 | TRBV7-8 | ASSLGLRISSYNEQF
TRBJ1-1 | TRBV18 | ASSPQRHEAF
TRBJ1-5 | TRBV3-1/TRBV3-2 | ASSQEGMAQH
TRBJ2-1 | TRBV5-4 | ATQRASGSRAYNEQF
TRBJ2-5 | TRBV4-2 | ASSQRLAGGQETQY
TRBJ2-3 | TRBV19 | ASSIAGGRTDTQY
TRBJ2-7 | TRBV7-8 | ASSLYGEQY
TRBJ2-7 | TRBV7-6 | ASSSYRDSSYEQY
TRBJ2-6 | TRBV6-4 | ASSPGVSGANVLT
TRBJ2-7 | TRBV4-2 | ASSQEGQDGAQY
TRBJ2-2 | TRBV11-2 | ASSRSREGTGELF
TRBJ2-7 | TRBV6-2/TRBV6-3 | ASSSLLRGSSYEQY
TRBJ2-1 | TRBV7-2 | ASSLVEQYNEQF
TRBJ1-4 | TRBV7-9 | ASSSSIGKLF
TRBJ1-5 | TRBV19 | ASSIHGAGTQH
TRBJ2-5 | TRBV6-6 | ASSYSMGGTDQY
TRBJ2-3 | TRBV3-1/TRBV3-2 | ASSQASGVYTDTQY
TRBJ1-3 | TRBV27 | ASRNGKSGNTIY
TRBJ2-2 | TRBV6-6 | ASSQGLAGVGGGELF
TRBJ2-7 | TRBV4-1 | ASSHGTGGARSGYEQY
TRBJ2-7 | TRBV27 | ASKDSGLSSYEQY
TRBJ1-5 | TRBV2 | ASSQNSNQPQH
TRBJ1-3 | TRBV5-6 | ASSFTGVSSGNTIY
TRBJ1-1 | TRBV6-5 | ASRTAGYGVAF
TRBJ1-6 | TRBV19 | ASSTKESSYNSPLH
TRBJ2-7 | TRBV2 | ASSEVETGY
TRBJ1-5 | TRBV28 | ASSLNNQPQH
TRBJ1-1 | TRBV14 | ASSQNEGVGTEAF
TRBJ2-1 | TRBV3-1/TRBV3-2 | ASSQGAGGSYNEQF
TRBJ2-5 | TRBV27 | ASSLGTSGTTQETQY
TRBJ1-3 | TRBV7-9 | ASSQGSGGNTIY
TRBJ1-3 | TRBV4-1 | ASSQDLRLGQGKANTIY
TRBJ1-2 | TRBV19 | ASSRQELYGYT
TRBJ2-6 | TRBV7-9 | ASNLGHSGANVLT
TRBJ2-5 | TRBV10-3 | AISESGTSGGGETQY
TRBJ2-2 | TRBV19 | ASIDTSNTGELF
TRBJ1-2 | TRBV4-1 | ASSRTGGTGLYGYT
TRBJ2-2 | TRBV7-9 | ASSFPRHSPVYGTGELF
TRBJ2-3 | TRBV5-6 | ASSLRGADTQY
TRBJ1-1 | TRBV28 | ASSLIGQLLMNTEAF
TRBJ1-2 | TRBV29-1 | SVAGGASGYT
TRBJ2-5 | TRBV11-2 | ASSGTGFVGQQETQY
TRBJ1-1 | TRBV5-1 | ASSERTRGTEAF
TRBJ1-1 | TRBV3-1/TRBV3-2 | ASSQEGPRGTEAF
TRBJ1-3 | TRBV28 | ASSFQGGSGNTIY
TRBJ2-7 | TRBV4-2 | ASSQVHREFYEQY
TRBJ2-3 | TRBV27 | ASSAGTGSTDTQY
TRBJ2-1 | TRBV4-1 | ASSQEKRDGNEQF
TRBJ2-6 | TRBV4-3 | ASSHGTPGANVLT
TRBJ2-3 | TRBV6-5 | ASSSRHYGENTQY
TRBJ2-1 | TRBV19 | ASSIRRDEQF
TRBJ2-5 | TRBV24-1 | ATSAPPGGEETQY
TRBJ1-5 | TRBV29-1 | SVGDGNQPQH